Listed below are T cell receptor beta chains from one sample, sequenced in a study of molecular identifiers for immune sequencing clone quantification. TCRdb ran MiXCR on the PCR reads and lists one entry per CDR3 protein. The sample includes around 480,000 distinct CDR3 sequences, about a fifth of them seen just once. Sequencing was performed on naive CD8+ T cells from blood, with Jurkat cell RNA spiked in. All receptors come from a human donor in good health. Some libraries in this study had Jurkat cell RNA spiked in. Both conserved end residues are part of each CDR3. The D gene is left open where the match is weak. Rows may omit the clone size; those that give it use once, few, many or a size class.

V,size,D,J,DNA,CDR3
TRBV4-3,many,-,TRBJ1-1,TGCGCCAGCAGCCAAGGACGGTTCATGAACACTGAAGCTTTCTTT,CASSQGRFMNTEAFF
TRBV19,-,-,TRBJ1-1,TGTGCCAGTAGTCCGTCCTTAGGGATGGACACTGAAGCTTTCTTT,CASSPSLGMDTEAFF
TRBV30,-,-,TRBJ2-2,TGTGCCTGGAGTTCTGTTACCGGGGAGCTGTTTTTT,CAWSSVTGELFF
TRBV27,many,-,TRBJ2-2,TGTGCCAGCAGTTTCTCTGGGCGGGTGTCGACCGGGGAGCTGTTTTTT,CASSFSGRVSTGELFF
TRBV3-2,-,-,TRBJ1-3,TGTGCCAGCAGCCAAGGTTTTGGGTCCTCTGGAAACACCATATATTTT,CASSQGFGSSGNTIYF
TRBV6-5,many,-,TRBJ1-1,TGTGCCAGCAGTTATTCGGCAGTCACTGAAGCTTTCTTT,CASSYSAVTEAFF
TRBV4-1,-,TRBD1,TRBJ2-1,TGCGCCAGCAGCCAAGAGGGACAGAGCCCTTTTAATGAGCAGTTCTTC,CASSQEGQSPFNEQFF
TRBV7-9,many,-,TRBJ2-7,TGTGCCAGCAGCCCTGACTATTACGAGCAGTACTTC,CASSPDYYEQYF
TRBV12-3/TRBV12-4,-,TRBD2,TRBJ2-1,TGTGCCAGCACTAAATTAGCGGGAGATATCCACAATGAGCAGTTCTTC,CASTKLAGDIHNEQFF
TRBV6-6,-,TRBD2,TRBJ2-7,TGTGCCAGCACTAACGGGACTAGGGCCTACGAGCAGTACTTC,CASTNGTRAYEQYF
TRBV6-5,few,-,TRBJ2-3,TGTGCCAGCAGGGAGCTAGGCGGGCTTGGAGATACGCAGTATTTT,CASRELGGLGDTQYF
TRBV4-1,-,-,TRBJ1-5,TGCGCCAGCAGCCACGGCCAAAATCAGCCCCAGCATTTT,CASSHGQNQPQHF
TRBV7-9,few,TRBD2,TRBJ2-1,TGTGCCAGCAGCTCCACGGCTATAGCGGGGGGGCAGGGCAATGAGCAGTTCTTC,CASSSTAIAGGQGNEQFF
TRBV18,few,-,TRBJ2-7,TGTGCCAGCTCACCAAATCAGTTAGCGGCCTACGAGCAGTACTTC,CASSPNQLAAYEQYF
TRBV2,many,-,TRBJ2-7,TGTGCCAGCAGTGAAGGGCTGTCCTACGAGCAGTACTTC,CASSEGLSYEQYF
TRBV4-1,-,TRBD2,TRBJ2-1,TGCGCCAGCAGCCAAGATAGTTCTAGCGGGGAAAGGGATAATGAGCAGTTCTTC,CASSQDSSSGERDNEQFF
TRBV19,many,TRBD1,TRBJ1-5,TGTGCCAGCCTCCAGACAGGGAGCAATCAGCCCCAGCATTTT,CASLQTGSNQPQHF
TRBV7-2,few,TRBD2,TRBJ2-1,TGTGCCAGCAGCTTAAGCGGGGGGGCAGAGCAGTTCTTC,CASSLSGGAEQFF
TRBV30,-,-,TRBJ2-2,TGTGCCTGGAGTCCGGTTGTGGAGCTGTTTTTT,CAWSPVVELFF
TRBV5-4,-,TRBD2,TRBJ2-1,TGTGCCAGCAGCCCCTGGACTAGCTCCCACAGTGAGCAGTTCTTC,CASSPWTSSHSEQFF
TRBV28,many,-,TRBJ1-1,TGTGCCAGCAGTTTTAGGGCCAGAGGGAAAGCTTTCTTT,CASSFRARGKAFF
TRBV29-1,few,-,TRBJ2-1,TGCAGCGTTGACAGGGGGTTTCGGGAGGGGGCATACAATGAGCAGTTCTTC,CSVDRGFREGAYNEQFF
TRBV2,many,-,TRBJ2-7,TGTGCCAGCAGTGAAGTGGGGGCCACTTCCTACGAGCAGTACTTC,CASSEVGATSYEQYF